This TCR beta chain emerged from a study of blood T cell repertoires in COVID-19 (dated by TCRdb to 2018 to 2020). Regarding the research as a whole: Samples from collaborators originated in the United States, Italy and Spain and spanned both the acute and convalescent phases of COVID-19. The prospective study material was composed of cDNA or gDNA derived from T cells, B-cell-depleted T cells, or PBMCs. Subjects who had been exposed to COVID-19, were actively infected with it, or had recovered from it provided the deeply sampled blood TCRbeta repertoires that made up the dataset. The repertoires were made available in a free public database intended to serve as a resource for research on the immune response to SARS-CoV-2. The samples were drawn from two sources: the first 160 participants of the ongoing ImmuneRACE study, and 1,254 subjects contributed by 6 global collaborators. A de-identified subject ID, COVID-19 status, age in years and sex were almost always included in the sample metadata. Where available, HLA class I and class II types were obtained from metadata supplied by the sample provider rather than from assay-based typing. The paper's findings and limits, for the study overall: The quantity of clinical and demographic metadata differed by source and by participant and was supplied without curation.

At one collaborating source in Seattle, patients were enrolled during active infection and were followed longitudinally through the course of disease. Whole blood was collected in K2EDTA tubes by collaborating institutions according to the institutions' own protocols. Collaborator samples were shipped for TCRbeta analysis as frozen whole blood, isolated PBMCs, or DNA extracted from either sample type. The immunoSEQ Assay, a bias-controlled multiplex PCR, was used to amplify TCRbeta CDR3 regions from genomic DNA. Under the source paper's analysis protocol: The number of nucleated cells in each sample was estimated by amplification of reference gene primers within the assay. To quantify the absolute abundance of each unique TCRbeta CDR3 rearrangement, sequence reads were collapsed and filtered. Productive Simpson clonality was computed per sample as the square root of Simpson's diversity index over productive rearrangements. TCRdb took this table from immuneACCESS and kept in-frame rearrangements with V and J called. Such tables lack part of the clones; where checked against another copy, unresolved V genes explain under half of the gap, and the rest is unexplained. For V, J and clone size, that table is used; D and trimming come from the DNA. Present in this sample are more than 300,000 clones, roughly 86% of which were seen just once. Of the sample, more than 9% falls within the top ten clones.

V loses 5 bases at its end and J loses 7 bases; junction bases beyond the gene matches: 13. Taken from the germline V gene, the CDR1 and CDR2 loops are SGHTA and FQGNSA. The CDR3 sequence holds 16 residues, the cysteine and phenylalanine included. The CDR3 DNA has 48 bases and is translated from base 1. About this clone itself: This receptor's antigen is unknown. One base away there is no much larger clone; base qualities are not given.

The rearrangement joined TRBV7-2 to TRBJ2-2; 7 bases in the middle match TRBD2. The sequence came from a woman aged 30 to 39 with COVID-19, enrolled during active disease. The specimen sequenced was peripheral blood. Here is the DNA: TGTGCCAGCAGCCCCCGGCCGGGAGCGGGAAGCGGGGAGCTGTTTTTT. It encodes CASSPRPGAGSGELFF.